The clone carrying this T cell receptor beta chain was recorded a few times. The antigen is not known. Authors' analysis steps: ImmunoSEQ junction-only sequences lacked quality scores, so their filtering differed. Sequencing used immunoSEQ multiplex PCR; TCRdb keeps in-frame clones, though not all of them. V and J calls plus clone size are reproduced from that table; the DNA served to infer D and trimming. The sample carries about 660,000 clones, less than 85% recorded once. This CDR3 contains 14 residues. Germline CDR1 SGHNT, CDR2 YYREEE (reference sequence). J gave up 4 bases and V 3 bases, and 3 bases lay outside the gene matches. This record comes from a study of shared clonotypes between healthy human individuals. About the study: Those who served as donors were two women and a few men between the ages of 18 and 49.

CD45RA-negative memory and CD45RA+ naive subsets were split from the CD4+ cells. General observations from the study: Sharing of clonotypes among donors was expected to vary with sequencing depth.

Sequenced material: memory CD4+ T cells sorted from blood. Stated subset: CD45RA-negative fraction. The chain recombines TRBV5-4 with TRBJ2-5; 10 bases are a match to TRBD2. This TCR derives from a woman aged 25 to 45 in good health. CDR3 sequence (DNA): TGTGCCAGCAGCTCTAGCGGGAGACGAGAGACCCAGTACTTC. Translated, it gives CASSSSGRRETQYF.